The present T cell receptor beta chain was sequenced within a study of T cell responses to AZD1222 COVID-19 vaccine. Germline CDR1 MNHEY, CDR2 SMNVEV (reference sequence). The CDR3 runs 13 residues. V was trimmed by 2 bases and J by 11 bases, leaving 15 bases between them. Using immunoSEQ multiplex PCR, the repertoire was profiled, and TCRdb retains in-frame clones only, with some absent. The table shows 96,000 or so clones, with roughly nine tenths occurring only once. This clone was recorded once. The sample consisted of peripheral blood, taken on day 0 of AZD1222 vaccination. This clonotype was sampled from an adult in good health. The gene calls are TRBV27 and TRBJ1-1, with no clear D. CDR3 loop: CASSLHGNSRAFF. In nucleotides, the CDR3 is TGTGCCAGCAGTTTACACGGGAACAGTCGGGCTTTCTTT.